This entry lists 10 T cell receptor beta chains sequenced from one sample in a study of blood T cell repertoires in COVID-19. The protocol was immunoSEQ multiplex PCR, while the TCRdb copy is restricted to in-frame clones and leaves out a portion. The sample has under 150,000 clones, around 80% seen once. The sample consisted of peripheral blood. These TCRs come from a man at least 80 years old with active or convalescent COVID-19.

The table lists this clone with a few counts. The CDR3 DNA follows: TGTGCCAGCAGCTTAGTTGTAGGGGGCCTCTATCAGCCCCAGCATTTT. Amino acid sequence: CASSLVVGGLYQPQHF. The chain is built from TRBV7-8 and TRBJ1-5, with 7 bases that match TRBD1. CDR3 length equals 16 residues. J lost 5 bases, V lost 1 base, and 8 bases had no gene match. Germline lookup yields CDR1 SGHVS and CDR2 FQNEAQ.

This chain joins TRBV19 and TRBJ1-2; maybe TRBD1 (5 bases). The CDR3 extends over 14 amino acids. V was pared by 7 bases and J by 4 bases, with 16 bases between. Germline CDR1 reads LNHDA; CDR2 reads SQIVND (reference sequence). In nucleotides, the CDR3 is TGTGCCAGTACCGACACAGGAACCAGCTATGGCTACACCTTC. It specifies CASTDTGTSYGYTF.

V is TRBV2 and J is TRBJ1-6; possibly TRBD1 for D (6 bases). V was trimmed by 6 bases and J by 5 bases, leaving 17 bases between them. Germline V gene sequence: CDR1 SNHLY, CDR2 FYNNEI. CDR3 length: 16 residues. The CDR3 loop is CASSDLGHQNNSPLHF. The CDR3 DNA reads as TGTGCCAGCAGCGACCTGGGACACCAGAATAATTCACCCCTCCACTTT.

V usage is TRBV6-5 and J usage is TRBJ1-1, with a tentative D call TRBD1 (5 bases). This CDR3 is built from 11 residues. In germline, CDR1 is MNHEY, CDR2 SVGAGI. V was trimmed by 9 bases and J by 6 bases, leaving 11 bases between them. The DNA for the CDR3 is TGTGCCAGTTACAGGTACTCTGAAGCTTTCTTT. This codes for CASYRYSEAFF.

V usage is TRBV2 and J usage is TRBJ2-7, with a possible D match to TRBD2 (5 bases). Germline V gene lookup returns CDR1 SNHLY and CDR2 FYNNEI. The ends were cut back, 3 bases at V and 9 bases at J, with 12 bases in the middle. The CDR3 loop spans 12 amino acids. The CDR3 DNA is TGTGCCAGCAGTGATAATTGGACTCTGCAGTACTTC. As protein: CASSDNWTLQYF.

This chain links TRBV28 with TRBJ2-2; 9 bases are a match to TRBD1. Trimming at V came to 4 bases and at J to 7 bases, leaving 7 bases not matched to a gene. The CDR3 has 15 residues. From germline, CDR1 is MDHEN and CDR2 SYDVKM. This CDR3 reads CASSWGQGRGGELFF. In nucleotides, the CDR3 is TGTGCCAGCAGTTGGGGACAGGGTCGCGGCGGGGAGCTGTTTTTT.

V is TRBV11-2 and J is TRBJ2-3, with 7 bases identical to TRBD1. This CDR3 comprises 15 residues. Germline CDR1 is SGHAT and CDR2 is FQNNGV. V was pared by 3 bases and J by 1 base, with 4 bases of the junction left unmatched. This CDR3 reads CASSLRGGGTDTQYF. DNA for the CDR3: TGTGCCAGCAGCTTGAGAGGGGGCGGCACAGATACGCAGTATTTT. The full variable domain, rest sourced from reference TRBV11-2 and TRBJ2-3, is EAGVAQSPRYKIIEKRQSVAFWCNPISGHATLYWYQQILGQGPKLLIQFQNNGVVDDSQLPKDRFSAERLKGVDSTLKIQPAKLEDSAVYLCASSLRGGGTDTQYFGPGTRLTVL.

The gene calls are TRBV7-9 and TRBJ2-5, with 7 positions matching TRBD2. Germline V CDR1 and CDR2: SEHNR, FQNEAQ (reference sequence). This CDR3 is 14 amino acids long. Trimming took 5 bases from V and 3 from J; bases not matched to a gene: 6. CDR3 loop: CASSPHGGEETQYF. Here the CDR3 DNA reads TGTGCCAGCAGCCCCCATGGGGGGGAAGAGACCCAGTACTTC.

This chain uses TRBV7-9 with TRBJ2-2, with 10 nucleotides matching TRBD1. Germline V lookup: CDR1 SEHNR, CDR2 FQNEAQ (reference sequence). The CDR3 is 17 residues long. Losses at the gene ends were 7 bases for V and 3 bases for J; bases not matched to a gene: 11. CDR3 sequence: CASNQGQGTLDTGELFF. CDR3 coding DNA: TGTGCCAGCAATCAGGGACAGGGGACATTGGACACCGGGGAGCTGTTTTTT.

The gene calls are TRBV28 and TRBJ2-2; D call uncertain. CDR3 length: 11 amino acids. CDR1 is MDHEN, CDR2 SYDVKM, per germline. Trimming removed 3 bases from V and 8 bases from J, with 4 bases in between. CDR3 nucleotides: TGTGCCAGCAGTTTCCGGGGGGAGCTGTTTTTT. Its translation: CASSFRGELFF. Variable domain in full (rest from reference TRBV28 and TRBJ2-2): DVKVTQSSRYLVKRTGEKVFLECVQDMDHENMFWYRQDPGLGLRLIYFSYDVKMKEKGDIPEGYSVSREKKERFSLILESASTNQTSMYLCASSFRGELFFGEGSRLTVL.